This TCR beta chain was observed in a study of Graves' ophthalmopathy and Graves' hyperthyroidism. Germline-derived CDR1 and CDR2 are LNHDA and SQIVND (reference sequence). This CDR3 is 17 amino acids long. With V trimmed by 11 bases and J by 2 bases, 21 bases remained unmatched. Researchers took RNA transcripts and amplified TCR beta CDR3 regions from them. The authors performed first-round RT-PCR with HTBI primers and then a second-round multiplex PCR. From the multiplex PCR reads, TCRdb called clonotypes with MiXCR, one entry per CDR3 protein. The sample consists of roughly 600,000 distinct CDR3 sequences, about two fifths of them appearing once. On this clonotype: Its specificity is unknown.

Notes on the study in general: Most thyroid clonotypes with frequency above 0.001 were detected in blood too.

This chain uses TRBV19 with TRBJ2-7, with 7 bases identical to TRBD1. The specimen sequenced was peripheral blood or thyroid tissue (not recorded which). This sequence originates from an adult man with Graves' hyperthyroidism. CDR3 sequence: CAWSVRPTGQRTYEQYF. As DNA, the CDR3 is TGTGCCTGGAGTGTCCGACCGACGGGACAGAGGACCTACGAGCAGTACTTC. Full variable domain (rest looked up from reference TRBV19 and TRBJ2-7): DGGITQSPKYLFRKEGQNVTLSCEQNLNHDAMYWYRQDPGQGLRLIYYSQIVNDFQKGDIAEGYSVSREKKESFPLTVTSAQKNPTAFYLCAWSVRPTGQRTYEQYFGPGTRLTVT.